These T cell receptor beta chains were read from a single sample in a study of somatic mutations in cytotoxic T cells in rheumatoid arthritis. Sequencing used immunoSEQ multiplex PCR; TCRdb keeps in-frame clones, though not all of them. The sample has around 15,000 clones, 70% to 80% seen once. Material: CD8+ T cells sorted from blood. The receptors stem from an adult with rheumatoid arthritis. Each CDR3 is given with its conserved first and last residue. The D gene is left open where the match is weak. Only part of the rows carry a size: once, few, many, or a class if the clone is expanded.

>TRBV28|.|.|TRBJ2-7
TGTGCCAGCAGTATCCGGGACAACTCCTACGAGCAGTACTTC
CASSIRDNSYEQYF
>TRBV7-6|.|.|TRBJ2-7
TGTGCCAGCAGCTTAGGGATCGGCCATGCCGACGAGCAGTACTTC
CASSLGIGHADEQYF
>TRBV27|.|TRBD1|TRBJ1-1
TGTGCCAGCAGTCCCCAGACAGGGGTCGGCACTGAAGCTTTCTTT
CASSPQTGVGTEAFF
>TRBV5-5|.|.|TRBJ2-7
TGTGCCAGCAGTCCGCCGGGGTCGGGCTACGAGCAGTACTTC
CASSPPGSGYEQYF
>TRBV6-6|.|.|TRBJ2-1
TGTGCCAGCAGAATCTTGGGACATTTCAATGAGCAGTTCTTC
CASRILGHFNEQFF
>TRBV27|.|.|TRBJ1-1
TGTGCCAGCTACCCTTTGGGGAGGGGAAACACTGAAGCTTTCTTT
CASYPLGRGNTEAFF
>TRBV11-2|.|TRBD2|TRBJ2-3
TGTGCCAGCAGCTTCGGGACTAGTCGCACAGATACGCAGTATTTT
CASSFGTSRTDTQYF
>TRBV19|.|.|TRBJ1-1
TGTGCCAGTATAGGGCTCGGGAGGGCCGAGATGAACACTGAAGCTTTCTTT
CASIGLGRAEMNTEAFF
>TRBV5-6|.|.|TRBJ2-1
TGTGCCAGCAGCTTGGGGGGCAGGACCAATGAGCAGTTCTTC
CASSLGGRTNEQFF
>TRBV27|medium-sized|.|TRBJ2-1
TGTGCCAGCAGTTTCGGGAAGAATGAGCAGTTCTTC
CASSFGKNEQFF
>TRBV28|.|.|TRBJ2-7
TGTGCCAGCAGTTTTCTTCTTCAGGGAACATCCTACGAGCAGTACTTC
CASSFLLQGTSYEQYF
>TRBV5-6|.|TRBD1|TRBJ2-2
TGTGCCAGCAGCTACGCGACAGGGTTTATTTCCGGGGAGCTGTTTTTT
CASSYATGFISGELFF
>TRBV11-2|.|.|TRBJ1-2
TGTGCCAGCAGCCCACCCGGGACTTACTATGGCTACACCTTC
CASSPPGTYYGYTF
>TRBV28|.|TRBD1|TRBJ2-2
TGTGCCAGCAGTGGCGGGACAGGGGGCCTTGCCGGGGAGCTGTTTTTT
CASSGGTGGLAGELFF
>TRBV19|.|.|TRBJ2-4
TGTGCCAGTAGCCGGGACACCGTACAAAACATTCAGTACTTC
CASSRDTVQNIQYF
>TRBV5-5|.|TRBD1|TRBJ1-5
TGTGCCAGCAGCCTGGGACAGTACAGTAATCAGCCCCAGCATTTT
CASSLGQYSNQPQHF
>TRBV6-1|.|TRBD2|TRBJ2-3
TGTGCCAGCAGTGAAGATGGCGGGGGGATCTATACGCAGTATTTT
CASSEDGGGIYTQYF
>TRBV27|medium-sized|.|TRBJ2-1
TGTGCCAGCAGTTTATCGGGTCAAAATGAGCAGTTCTTC
CASSLSGQNEQFF
>TRBV27|.|.|TRBJ2-3
TGTGCCAGCAGTTTATCTGCAGATACGCAGTATTTT
CASSLSADTQYF
>TRBV18|.|.|TRBJ2-6
TGTGCCAGCTCACCACTGATAGGGGCCGTCTCTGGGGCCAACGTCCTGACTTTC
CASSPLIGAVSGANVLTF
>TRBV5-6|once|TRBD2|TRBJ2-1
TGTGCCAGCAGCTTGGTAGCGGGTGAGCAGTTCTTC
CASSLVAGEQFF
>TRBV9|.|.|TRBJ2-3
TGTGCCAGCAGCGTAGTCGGAGATAGAACAGATACGCAGTATTTT
CASSVVGDRTDTQYF
>TRBV10-1|once|TRBD1|TRBJ2-1
TGCGCCAGCAGTCGGACAGGGAAGTCTGAGCAGTTCTTC
CASSRTGKSEQFF
>TRBV14|.|TRBD1|TRBJ1-1
TGTGCCAGCAGCCAACTAGGACAGGGCAACACTGAAGCTTTCTTT
CASSQLGQGNTEAFF
>TRBV6-6|.|.|TRBJ1-2
TGTGCCAGCAGTCCCCCCCGGGACAAAAACTATGGCTACACCTTC
CASSPPRDKNYGYTF
>TRBV6-6|.|.|TRBJ1-1
TGTGTCTCGGGCAGGGTCGGCACTGAAGCTTTCTTT
CVSGRVGTEAFF
>TRBV12-5|.|.|TRBJ1-5
TGTGCTAGTGCCCTGGGGGGCAATCAGCCCCAGCATTTT
CASALGGNQPQHF
>TRBV7-3|.|TRBD1|TRBJ1-6
TGTGCCGGGTTTGGGACAGCTAAGTATAATTCACCCCTCCACTTT
CAGFGTAKYNSPLHF
>TRBV10-2|.|TRBD1|TRBJ1-3
TGCGCCAGCTTCGGCACAGGGGCGGGAAACACCATATATTTT
CASFGTGAGNTIYF
>TRBV19|.|.|TRBJ1-1
TGTGCCAGCGCTGGGCAATTAAACACTGAAGCTTTCTTT
CASAGQLNTEAFF
>TRBV4-1|.|.|TRBJ2-7
TGCGCCAGCAGCCAAGATTGGGCCAACTACGAGCAGTACTTC
CASSQDWANYEQYF
>TRBV7-9|.|.|TRBJ1-1
TGTGCCAGCAGCTTAGTATCGGACGAAGCTTTCTTT
CASSLVSDEAFF
>TRBV4-1|.|.|TRBJ1-5
TGCGCCAGCAGCCAATCGACGACGACGGAGCCCCAGCATTTT
CASSQSTTTEPQHF
>TRBV5-5|.|.|TRBJ2-7
TGTGCCAGCAGCTTGGAGCCGGCGGGATCTCCCTACGAGCAGTACTTC
CASSLEPAGSPYEQYF
>TRBV19|.|.|TRBJ2-7
TGTGCCAGTAGCGCAGGACAAATCTACGAGCAGTACTTC
CASSAGQIYEQYF
>TRBV27|.|TRBD1|TRBJ1-2
TGTGCCAGCAGTACGCTCGGGGACAGGGGCACTAACTATGGCTACACCTTC
CASSTLGDRGTNYGYTF
>TRBV19|.|.|TRBJ2-7
TGTGCCAGCGCTCCTGGACAAGTTAACGAGCAGTACTTC
CASAPGQVNEQYF
>TRBV21-1|.|.|TRBJ1-5
TGTGCCAGCAGCAAAGATCTAGGGTGTGGCAATCAGCCCCAGCATTTT
CASSKDLGCGNQPQHF
>TRBV6-5|.|TRBD2|TRBJ2-2
TGTGCCAGCAGTTACGCGACTAGCGCCCCCGGGGAGCTGTTTTTT
CASSYATSAPGELFF
>TRBV5-6|.|TRBD1|TRBJ2-7
TGTGCCAGCACACAGGACAGGGGGCTCGGCGAGCAGTACTTC
CASTQDRGLGEQYF
>TRBV7-8|.|.|TRBJ2-7
TGTGCCAGCAGCTCCATGGGGCAAAGATACGAGCAGTACTTC
CASSSMGQRYEQYF
>TRBV7-6|.|TRBD2|TRBJ2-1
TGTGCCAGCAGCTTAGAGGGACTAGGACGAGACCGCGGTGAGCAGTTCTTC
CASSLEGLGRDRGEQFF
>TRBV10-3|.|.|TRBJ2-7
TGTGCCATCAGTGAGTCGGACTACGAGCAGTACTTC
CAISESDYEQYF
>TRBV9|large|.|TRBJ1-6
TGTGCCAGCAACCGTCGTACCCTCCACTTT
CASNRRTLHF
>TRBV30|few|.|TRBJ1-1
TGTGCCTGGAGGCCCCGGGGGATAATCTTT
CAWRPRGIIF
>TRBV7-9|.|.|TRBJ2-3
TGTGCCAGCAGCTTAGTTGGGACAGATACGCAGTATTTT
CASSLVGTDTQYF
>TRBV6-6|.|TRBD1|TRBJ1-2
TGTGCCAGCAGTTACGGGACAGGGGTTAACTATGGCTACACCTTC
CASSYGTGVNYGYTF
>TRBV15|.|.|TRBJ1-5
TGTGCCACCAGCAGAGGGGCAGAACAACGCAATCAGCCCCAGCATTTT
CATSRGAEQRNQPQHF
>TRBV19|.|TRBD2|TRBJ2-7
TGTGCCAGTAGTATGGGGACTAGCGGACCCGCCTACGAGCAGTACTTC
CASSMGTSGPAYEQYF
>TRBV19|.|.|TRBJ2-6
TGTGCCACCAAGCAACGGGGCTCTGGGGCCAACGTCCTGACTTTC
CATKQRGSGANVLTF
>TRBV7-9|.|.|TRBJ1-1
TGTGCCAGCAGCTCGAAGGGCAGGCCCAAGGCGAACACTGAAGCTTTCTTT
CASSSKGRPKANTEAFF
>TRBV7-9|few|.|TRBJ2-7
TGTGCCAGCAGCTTAGCTGAGAGGGTCAAGGAGCAGTACTTC
CASSLAERVKEQYF
>TRBV6-6|.|.|TRBJ2-3
TGTGCCAGCAGTTACTCGAGGCCCTCCGGGGATACGCAGTATTTT
CASSYSRPSGDTQYF
>TRBV11-2|.|.|TRBJ2-7
TGTGCCAGCAGTAGGAGCTCCTACGAGCAGTACTTC
CASSRSSYEQYF
>TRBV18|.|TRBD1|TRBJ2-3
TGTGCCAGCTCATCCCGGGACAGGTCGAGCACAGATACGCAGTATTTT
CASSSRDRSSTDTQYF
>TRBV30|.|TRBD1|TRBJ1-2
TGTGCCTGGGAATCAAACAGGGGCTTCAACTATGGCTACACCTTC
CAWESNRGFNYGYTF
>TRBV29-1|.|TRBD1|TRBJ1-2
TGCAGCGTCAATGGACAGGTCCAAGGGGGCTATGGCTACACCTTC
CSVNGQVQGGYGYTF
>TRBV2|.|.|TRBJ2-7
TGTGCCAGCAGGGGCGAGAGGGCCTACGAGCAGTACTTC
CASRGERAYEQYF
>TRBV4-2|few|.|TRBJ1-6
TGTGCCAGCAGCCAAGCTCAGGGGTCCTATAATTCACCCCTCCACTTT
CASSQAQGSYNSPLHF
>TRBV9|.|.|TRBJ2-1
TGTGCCAGCAGCGTAGCTTACAGGGACGGTGAGCAGTTCTTC
CASSVAYRDGEQFF